The clone carrying this T cell receptor beta chain was seen only a few times. Its antigen remains unknown. The CDR3 runs 11 residues. The germline gives CDR1 SQVTM, CDR2 ANQGSEA. The V end was cut by 7 bases, the J end by 9 bases, with 13 bases between. This sample was included in a study of cytomegalovirus exposure and HLA in healthy donors. Study-level findings and limits: Across donors, most TCRs were seen rarely, yet some public ones were widespread.

Data came from immunoSEQ multiplex PCR; TCRdb stores just in-frame clones and leaves some out. In the table there are under 200,000 clones, 80% to 90% of which are singletons. The receptor was isolated from a woman aged 30 to 39 in good health and CMV-seronegative. The sample comprised PBMCs. J is TRBJ2-1 and V is TRBV29-1; D remains ambiguous. The CDR3 sequence: CSGTLLGEQFF. The CDR3 coding sequence is TGCAGCGGTACCCTGCTGGGTGAGCAGTTCTTC.